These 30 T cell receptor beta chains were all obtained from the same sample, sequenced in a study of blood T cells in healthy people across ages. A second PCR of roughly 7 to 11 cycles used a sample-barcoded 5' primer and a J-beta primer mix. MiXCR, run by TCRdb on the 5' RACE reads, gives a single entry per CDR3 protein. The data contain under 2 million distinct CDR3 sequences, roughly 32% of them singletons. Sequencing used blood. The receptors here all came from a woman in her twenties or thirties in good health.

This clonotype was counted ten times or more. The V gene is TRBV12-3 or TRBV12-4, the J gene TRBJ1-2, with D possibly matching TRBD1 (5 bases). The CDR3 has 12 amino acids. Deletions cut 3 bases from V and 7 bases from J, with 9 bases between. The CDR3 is CASSFTGTGYTF. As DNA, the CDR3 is TGTGCCAGCAGTTTTACAGGAACTGGCTACACCTTC.

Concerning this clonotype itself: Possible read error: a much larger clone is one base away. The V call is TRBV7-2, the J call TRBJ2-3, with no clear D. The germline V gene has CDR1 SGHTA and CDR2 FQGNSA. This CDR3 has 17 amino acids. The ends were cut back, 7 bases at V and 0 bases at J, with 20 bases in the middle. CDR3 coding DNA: TGTGCCAGCACCAACATCTTCAGACGCACTAGCACAGATACGCAGTATTTT. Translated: CASTNIFRRTSTDTQYF.

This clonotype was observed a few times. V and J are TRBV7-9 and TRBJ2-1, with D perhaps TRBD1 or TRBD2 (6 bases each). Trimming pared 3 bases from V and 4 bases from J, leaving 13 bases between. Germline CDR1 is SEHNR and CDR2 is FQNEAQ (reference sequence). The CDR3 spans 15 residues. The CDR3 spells CASSFTQGRYNEQFF. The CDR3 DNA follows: TGTGCCAGCAGCTTTACCCAGGGGAGGTACAATGAGCAGTTCTTC.

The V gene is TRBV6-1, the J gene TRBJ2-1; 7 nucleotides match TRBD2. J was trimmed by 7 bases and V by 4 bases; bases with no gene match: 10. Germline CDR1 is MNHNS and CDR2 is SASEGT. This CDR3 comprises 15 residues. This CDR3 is CASSVRGGSTNEQFF. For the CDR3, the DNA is TGTGCCAGCAGTGTAAGGGGCGGGAGTACGAATGAGCAGTTCTTC.

The chain's CDR3 is CASSFGQVSTDTQYF. CDR3 in DNA: TGTGCCAGCAGTTTCGGTCAGGTTAGCACAGATACGCAGTATTTT. The V call is TRBV28, the J call TRBJ2-3, with unresolved D. Germline CDR1 and CDR2: MDHEN and SYDVKM. CDR3 length: 15 amino acids. The ends were cut back, 3 bases at V and 0 bases at J, with 10 bases in the middle.

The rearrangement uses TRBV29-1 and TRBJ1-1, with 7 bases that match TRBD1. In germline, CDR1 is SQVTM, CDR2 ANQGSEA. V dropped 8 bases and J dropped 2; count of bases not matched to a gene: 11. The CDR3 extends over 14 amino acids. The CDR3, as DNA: TGCAGCCCGGTCAGGGGGGGGCACAACACTGAAGCTTTCTTT. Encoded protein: CSPVRGGHNTEAFF.

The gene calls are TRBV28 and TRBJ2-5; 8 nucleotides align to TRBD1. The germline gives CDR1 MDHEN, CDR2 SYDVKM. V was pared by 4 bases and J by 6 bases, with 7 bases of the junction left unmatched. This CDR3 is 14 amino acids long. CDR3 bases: TGTGCCAGCAGTTCGCACAGGGGGAGAAAGACCCAGTACTTC. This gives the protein CASSSHRGRKTQYF.

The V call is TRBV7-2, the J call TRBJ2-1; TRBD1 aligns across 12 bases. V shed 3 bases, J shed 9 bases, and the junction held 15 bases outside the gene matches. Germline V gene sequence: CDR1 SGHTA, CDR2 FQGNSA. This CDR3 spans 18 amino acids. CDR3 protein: CASSFTSGGQGAVGEQFF. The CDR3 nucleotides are TGTGCCAGCAGCTTCACTAGTGGGGGACAGGGGGCGGTTGGTGAGCAGTTCTTC.

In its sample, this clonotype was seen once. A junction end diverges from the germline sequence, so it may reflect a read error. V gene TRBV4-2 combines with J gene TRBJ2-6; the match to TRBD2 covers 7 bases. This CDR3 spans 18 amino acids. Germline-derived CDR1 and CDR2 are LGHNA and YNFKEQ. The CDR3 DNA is TGTGCCGGCAGCCAAGATTCGACGGGAGGTCTGTTCGCCAACGTCCTGACTTTC. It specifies CAGSQDSTGGLFANVLTF.

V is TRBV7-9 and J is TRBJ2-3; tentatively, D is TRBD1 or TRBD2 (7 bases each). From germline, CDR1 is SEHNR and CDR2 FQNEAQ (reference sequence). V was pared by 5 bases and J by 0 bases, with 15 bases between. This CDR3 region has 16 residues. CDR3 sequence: CASSHQGGGSTDTQYF. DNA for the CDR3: TGTGCCAGCAGCCACCAGGGGGGAGGGAGCACAGATACGCAGTATTTT.

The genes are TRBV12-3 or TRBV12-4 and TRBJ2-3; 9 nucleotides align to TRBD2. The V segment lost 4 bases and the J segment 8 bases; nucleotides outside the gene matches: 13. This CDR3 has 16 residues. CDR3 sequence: CASSYGSGGPMGTQYF. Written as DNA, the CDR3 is TGTGCCAGCAGTTACGGTAGCGGGGGCCCCATGGGTACGCAGTATTTT.

The CDR3: CASSNDRSSVPEAFF. DNA of the CDR3: TGCGCCAGCAGCAACGACCGGAGTTCGGTTCCCGAGGCTTTCTTT. The rearrangement joins TRBV5-1 to TRBJ1-1, with D unresolved. This CDR3 is 15 amino acids long. Deletions cut 4 bases from V and 11 bases from J, with 24 bases between. The germline V gene encodes CDR1 SGHRS and CDR2 YFSETQ.

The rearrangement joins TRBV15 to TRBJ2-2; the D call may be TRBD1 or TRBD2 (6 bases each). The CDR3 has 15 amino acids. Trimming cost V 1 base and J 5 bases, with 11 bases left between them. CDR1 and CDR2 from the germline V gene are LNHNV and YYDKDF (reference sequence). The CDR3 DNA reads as TGTGCCACCAGCAGAGCGGGGGCTGGAACCGGGGAGCTGTTTTTT. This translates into CATSRAGAGTGELFF.

This chain's CDR3 is CASSLGTGAYTGQFF. The CDR3 DNA sequence: TGCGCCAGCAGCCTGGGGACAGGGGCTTACACTGGGCAGTTCTTC. The J gene is TRBJ2-1, the V gene TRBV5-1, with 10 bases that match TRBD1. The trim removed 4 bases at V and 12 bases at J, leaving 13 bases unmatched. This CDR3 region has 15 residues. Germline CDR1 SGHRS, CDR2 YFSETQ.

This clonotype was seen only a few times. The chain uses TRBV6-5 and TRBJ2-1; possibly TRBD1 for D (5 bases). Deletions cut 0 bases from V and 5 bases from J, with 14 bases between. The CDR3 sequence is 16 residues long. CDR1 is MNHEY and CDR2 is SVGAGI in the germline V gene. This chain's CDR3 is CASSYSSGWVNNEQFF. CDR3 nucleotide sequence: TGTGCCAGCAGTTACTCGTCAGGGTGGGTGAACAATGAGCAGTTCTTC.

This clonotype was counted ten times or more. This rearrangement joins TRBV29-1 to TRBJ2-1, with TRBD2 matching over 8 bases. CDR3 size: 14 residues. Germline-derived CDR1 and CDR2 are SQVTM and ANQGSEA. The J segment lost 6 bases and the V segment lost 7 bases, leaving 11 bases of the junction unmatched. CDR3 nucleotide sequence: TGCAGCGGGTTAGCGGGAAGCGAGCTCAATGAGCAGTTCTTC. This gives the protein CSGLAGSELNEQFF.

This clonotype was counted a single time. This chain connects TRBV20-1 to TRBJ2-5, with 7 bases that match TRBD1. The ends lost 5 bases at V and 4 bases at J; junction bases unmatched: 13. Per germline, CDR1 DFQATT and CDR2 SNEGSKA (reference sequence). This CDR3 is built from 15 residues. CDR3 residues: CSAGARGQRVETQYF. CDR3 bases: TGCAGTGCTGGGGCGAGGGGGCAACGGGTAGAGACCCAGTACTTC.

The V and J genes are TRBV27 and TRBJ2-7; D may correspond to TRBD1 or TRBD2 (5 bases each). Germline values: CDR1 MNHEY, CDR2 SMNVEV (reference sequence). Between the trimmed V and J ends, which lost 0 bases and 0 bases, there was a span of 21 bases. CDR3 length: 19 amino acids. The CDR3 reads CASSLSWRWGQEVSYEQYF. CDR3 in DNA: TGTGCCAGCAGTTTATCCTGGAGGTGGGGCCAGGAGGTCTCCTACGAGCAGTACTTC.

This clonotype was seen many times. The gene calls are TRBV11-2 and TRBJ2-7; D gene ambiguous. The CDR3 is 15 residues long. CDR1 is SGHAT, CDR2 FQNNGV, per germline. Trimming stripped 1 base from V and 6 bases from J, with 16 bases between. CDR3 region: CASSLAGLTYGEQYF. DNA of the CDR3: TGTGCCAGCAGCTTAGCAGGCCTTACCTACGGCGAGCAGTACTTC.

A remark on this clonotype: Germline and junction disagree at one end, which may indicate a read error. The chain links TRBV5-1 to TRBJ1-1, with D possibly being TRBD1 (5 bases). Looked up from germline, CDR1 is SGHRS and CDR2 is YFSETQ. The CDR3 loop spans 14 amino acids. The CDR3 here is CASNLGQGNTEAFF. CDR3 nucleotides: TGCGCCAGCAACTTGGGGCAGGGCAACACTGAAGCTTTCTTT.

CDR3 in amino acids: CASSFSGRAGDTQYF. The CDR3 bases are TGTGCCAGCAGCTTTAGCGGGAGGGCGGGAGATACGCAGTATTTT. The chain links TRBV7-3 to TRBJ2-3, with 11 bases fitting TRBD2. CDR1 is SGHTA, CDR2 FQGTGA, per germline. The CDR3 spans 15 residues. J lost 5 bases, V lost 3 bases, and 4 bases had no gene match.

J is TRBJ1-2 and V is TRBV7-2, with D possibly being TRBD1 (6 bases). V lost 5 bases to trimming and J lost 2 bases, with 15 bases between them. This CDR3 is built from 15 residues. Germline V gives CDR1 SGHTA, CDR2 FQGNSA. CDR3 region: CASSHRTELNYGYTF. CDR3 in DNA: TGTGCCAGCAGCCACCGGACAGAATTAAACTATGGCTACACCTTC.

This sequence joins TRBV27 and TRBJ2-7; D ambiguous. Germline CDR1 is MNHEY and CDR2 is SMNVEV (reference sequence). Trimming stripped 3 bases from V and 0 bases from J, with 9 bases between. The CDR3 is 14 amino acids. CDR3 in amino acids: CASSLSADSYEQYF. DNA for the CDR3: TGTGCCAGCAGTTTGTCGGCTGACTCCTACGAGCAGTACTTC.

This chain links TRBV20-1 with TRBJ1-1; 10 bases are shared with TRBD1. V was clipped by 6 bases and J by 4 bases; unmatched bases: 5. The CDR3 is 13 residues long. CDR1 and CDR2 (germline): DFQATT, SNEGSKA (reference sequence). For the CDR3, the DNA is TGCAGTGCCCCGGGGACAGGGGCCACTGAAGCTTTCTTT. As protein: CSAPGTGATEAFF.

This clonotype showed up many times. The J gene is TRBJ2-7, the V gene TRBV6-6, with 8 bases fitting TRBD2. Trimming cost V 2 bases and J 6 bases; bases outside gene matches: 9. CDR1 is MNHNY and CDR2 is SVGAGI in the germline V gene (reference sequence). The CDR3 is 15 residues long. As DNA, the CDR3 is TGTGCCAGCAGTTACGGGCGGGGGGAAGAGGGCGAGCAGTACTTC. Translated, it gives CASSYGRGEEGEQYF.

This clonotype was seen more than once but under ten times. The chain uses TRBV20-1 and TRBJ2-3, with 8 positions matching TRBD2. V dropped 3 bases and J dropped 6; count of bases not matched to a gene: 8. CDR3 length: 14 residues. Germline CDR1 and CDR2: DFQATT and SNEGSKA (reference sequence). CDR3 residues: CSARSGGRRDTQYF. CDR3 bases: TGCAGTGCTAGGAGCGGGGGAAGGAGGGATACGCAGTATTTT.

CDR3 nucleotides: TGCAGCGTTGACAAGAGGGCTAGCGGGGGCCGCAACTACAATGAGCAGTTCTTC. It codes for CSVDKRASGGRNYNEQFF. The rearrangement joins TRBV29-1 to TRBJ2-1; TRBD2 matches at 10 bases. From germline, CDR1 is SQVTM and CDR2 ANQGSEA. V shed 3 bases and J 3 bases; nucleotides not matched to a gene: 14. The CDR3 covers 18 residues.

CDR3 sequence reads: CASSREGSGRISYNEQFF. The DNA of the CDR3 is TGTGCCAGCAGCCGGGAAGGTAGCGGGCGGATCTCCTACAATGAGCAGTTCTTC. The genes are TRBV9 and TRBJ2-1; 7 nucleotides agree with TRBD2. The germline gives CDR1 SGDLS, CDR2 YYNGEE. Trimming cost V 4 bases and J 0 bases; bases outside gene matches: 13. The CDR3 is made up of 18 amino acids.

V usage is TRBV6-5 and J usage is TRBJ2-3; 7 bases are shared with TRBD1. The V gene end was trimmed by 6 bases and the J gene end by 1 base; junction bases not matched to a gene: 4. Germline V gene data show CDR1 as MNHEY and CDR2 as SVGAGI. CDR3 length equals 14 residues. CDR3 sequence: CASRRQGGTDTQYF. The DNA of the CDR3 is TGTGCCAGCAGGCGTCAGGGGGGCACAGATACGCAGTATTTT.

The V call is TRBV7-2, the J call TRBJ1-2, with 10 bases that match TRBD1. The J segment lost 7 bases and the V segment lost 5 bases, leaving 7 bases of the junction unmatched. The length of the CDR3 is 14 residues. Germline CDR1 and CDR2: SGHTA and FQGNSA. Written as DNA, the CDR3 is TGTGCCAGCAGCCCGGGGACAGGGGACGGTGGCTACACCTTC. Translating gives CASSPGTGDGGYTF.